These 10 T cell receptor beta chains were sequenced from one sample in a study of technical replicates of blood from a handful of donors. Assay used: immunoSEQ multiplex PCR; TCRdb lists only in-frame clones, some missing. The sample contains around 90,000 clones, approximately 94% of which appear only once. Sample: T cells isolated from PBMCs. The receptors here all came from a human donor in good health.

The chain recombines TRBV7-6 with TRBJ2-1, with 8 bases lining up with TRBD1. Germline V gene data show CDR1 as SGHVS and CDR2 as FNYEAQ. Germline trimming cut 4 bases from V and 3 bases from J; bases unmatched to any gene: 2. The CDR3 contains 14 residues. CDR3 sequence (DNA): TGTGCCAGCAGCTCAGGGGGCAGCTACAATGAGCAGTTCTTC. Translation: CASSSGGSYNEQFF. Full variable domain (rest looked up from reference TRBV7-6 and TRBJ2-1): GAGVSQSPRYKVTKRGQDVALRCDPISGHVSLYWYRQALGQGPEFLTYFNYEAQQDKSGLPNDRFSAERPEGSISTLTIQRTEQRDSAMYRCASSSGGSYNEQFFGPGTRLTVL.

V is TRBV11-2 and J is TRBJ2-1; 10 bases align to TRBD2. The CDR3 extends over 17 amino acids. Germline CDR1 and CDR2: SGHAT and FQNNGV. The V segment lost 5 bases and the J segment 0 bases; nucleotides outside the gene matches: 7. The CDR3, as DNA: TGTGCCAGCAGCCATATAGCGGGAGGTTACTCCTACAATGAGCAGTTCTTC. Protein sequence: CASSHIAGGYSYNEQFF.

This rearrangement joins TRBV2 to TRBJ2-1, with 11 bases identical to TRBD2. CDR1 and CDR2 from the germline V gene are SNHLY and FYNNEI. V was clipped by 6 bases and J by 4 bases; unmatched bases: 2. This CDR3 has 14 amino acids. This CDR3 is CASRTSGVYNEQFF. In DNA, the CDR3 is TGTGCCAGCAGGACTAGCGGGGTATACAATGAGCAGTTCTTC.

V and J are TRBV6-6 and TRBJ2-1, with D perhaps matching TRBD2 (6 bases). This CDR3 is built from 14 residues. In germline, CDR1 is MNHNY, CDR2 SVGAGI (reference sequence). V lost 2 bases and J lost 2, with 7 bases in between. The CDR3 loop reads CASSYAGTYNEQFF. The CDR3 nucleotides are TGTGCCAGCAGTTACGCGGGAACCTACAATGAGCAGTTCTTC.

In DNA, the CDR3 is TGCGCCAGCAGCCAAAACTCAGGGGCTAATGAAAAACTGTTTTTT. This gives the protein CASSQNSGANEKLFF. The genes are TRBV4-1 and TRBJ1-4; a weak D match, TRBD1 (6 bases). This CDR3 is built from 15 residues. Per the germline V gene, CDR1 is MGHRA and CDR2 is YSYEKL. The germline V and J ends were trimmed by 2 bases and 3 bases, with 10 bases remaining between them.

The CDR3 DNA follows: TGTGCCAGCAGCTTAGATACCGGACTTTATGGCTACACCTTC. Translating it yields CASSLDTGLYGYTF. The J gene is TRBJ1-2, the V gene TRBV7-2, with D uncertain. Between the trimmed V and J ends, which lost 1 base and 5 bases, there was a span of 11 bases. The CDR3 is made up of 14 amino acids. Germline assignment: CDR1 SGHTA and CDR2 FQGNSA.

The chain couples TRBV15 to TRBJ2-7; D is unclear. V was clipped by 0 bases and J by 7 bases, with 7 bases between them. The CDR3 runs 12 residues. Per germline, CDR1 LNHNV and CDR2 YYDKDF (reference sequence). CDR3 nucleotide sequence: TGTGCCACCAGCAGAGATCAGAGGGAGCAGTACTTC. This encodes CATSRDQREQYF.

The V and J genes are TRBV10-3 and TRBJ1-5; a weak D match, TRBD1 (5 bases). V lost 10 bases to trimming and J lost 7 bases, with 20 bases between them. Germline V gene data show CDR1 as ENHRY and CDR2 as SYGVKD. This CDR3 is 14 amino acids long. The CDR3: CATSGERPGQPQHF. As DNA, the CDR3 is TGTGCCACTTCGGGGGAACGTCCAGGGCAGCCCCAGCATTTT.

The CDR3 nucleotides are TGTGCTAGTGGTTTGTGGGACAGGGCCGAGCAGTACTTC. Its protein product is CASGLWDRAEQYF. The chain uses TRBV12-5 and TRBJ2-7, with 9 bases matching TRBD1. Germline V gene sequence: CDR1 LGHNT, CDR2 FRNRAP. J lost 6 bases, V lost 2 bases, and 2 bases had no gene match. The CDR3 loop spans 13 amino acids.

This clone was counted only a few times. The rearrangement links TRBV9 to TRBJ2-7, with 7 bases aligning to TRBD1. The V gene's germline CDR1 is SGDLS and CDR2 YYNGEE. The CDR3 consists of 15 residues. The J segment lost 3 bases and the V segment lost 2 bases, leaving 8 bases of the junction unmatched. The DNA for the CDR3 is TGTGCCAGCAGCGTCCTTACAGGGGACCTCTACGAGCAGTACTTC. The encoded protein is CASSVLTGDLYEQYF.